This TCR beta chain was observed in a study of patients and donors after allogeneic stem cell transplantation. Each CDR3 protein gets one entry after TCRdb re-called the RT-PCR reads with MiXCR. Seen here are approximately 4,300 distinct CDR3 sequences, approximately 16% observed once, and the top ten hold around 75%. Judged by abundance, this clonotype is medium-sized. The clonotype was recovered from a human donor who was either an allogeneic HSCT recipient or a stem cell or donor lymphocyte infusion donor (not recorded which). It is not recorded whose cells these are; they may come from a transplant donor. Material: blood, either unsorted or a sorted T cell fraction (not recorded which).

The CDR3 DNA sequence: TGTGCCAGCAGTTTAGGTGGGGTCAGCTCCTACGAGCAGTACTTC. This encodes CASSLGGVSSYEQYF. This chain uses TRBV28 with TRBJ2-7; D not certain. V gave up 2 bases and J gave up 0 bases, with 11 bases separating them. The germline CDR1 and CDR2 sequences are MDHEN and SYDVKM. This CDR3 has 15 amino acids.